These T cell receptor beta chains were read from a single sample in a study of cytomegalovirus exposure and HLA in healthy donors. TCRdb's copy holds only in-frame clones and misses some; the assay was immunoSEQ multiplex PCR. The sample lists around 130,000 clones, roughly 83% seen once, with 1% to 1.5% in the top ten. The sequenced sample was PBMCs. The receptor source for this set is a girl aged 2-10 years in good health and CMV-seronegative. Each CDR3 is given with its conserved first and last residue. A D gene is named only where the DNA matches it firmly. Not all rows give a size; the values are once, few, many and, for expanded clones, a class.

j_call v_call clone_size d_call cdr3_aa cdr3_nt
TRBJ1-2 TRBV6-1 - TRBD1 CASSEWTGEGYGYTF TGTGCCAGCAGTGAATGGACAGGAGAAGGCTATGGCTACACCTTC
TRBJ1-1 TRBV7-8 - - CASSFSRPEQSEAFF TGTGCCAGCAGTTTTTCTCGACCGGAACAGTCTGAAGCTTTCTTT
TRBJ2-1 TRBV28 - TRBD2 CASSLQGLAGSEQFF TGTGCCAGCAGTTTACAGGGACTAGCGGGGAGTGAGCAGTTCTTC
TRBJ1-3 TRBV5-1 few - CASSPAGDRGNTIYF TGCGCCAGCAGCCCGGCGGGGGACCGGGGAAACACCATATATTTT
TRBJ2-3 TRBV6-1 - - CASSEVGGTDTQYF TGTGCCAGCAGTGAAGTGGGGGGTACAGATACGCAGTATTTT
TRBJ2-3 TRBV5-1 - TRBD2 CASSFSGRVTDTQYF TGCGCCAGCAGCTTCTCCGGGAGGGTCACAGATACGCAGTATTTT
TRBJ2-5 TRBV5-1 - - CASSLAPQAQETQYF TGCGCCAGCAGCTTGGCCCCTCAGGCCCAAGAGACCCAGTACTTC
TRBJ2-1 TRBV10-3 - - CAISESDTRQFF TGTGCCATCAGTGAGTCGGACACGCGGCAGTTCTTC
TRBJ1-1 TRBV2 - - CASRATATGTEAFF TGTGCCAGCAGAGCGACAGCGACGGGCACTGAAGCTTTCTTT
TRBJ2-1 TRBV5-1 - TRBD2 CASSLVASGVYNEQFF TGCGCCAGCAGCTTGGTGGCTAGCGGGGTATACAATGAGCAGTTCTTC
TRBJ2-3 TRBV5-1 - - CASSLAGQETTDTQYF TGCGCCAGCAGCTTGGCCGGCCAGGAAACCACAGATACGCAGTATTTT
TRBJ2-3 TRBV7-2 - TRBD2 CASSLERGGGSTDTQYF TGTGCCAGCAGCTTGGAGCGGGGGGGTGGTAGCACAGATACGCAGTATTTT
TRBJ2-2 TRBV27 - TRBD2 CASRVASGSTTGELFF TGTGCCAGCAGGGTCGCTAGCGGGTCCACCACCGGGGAGCTGTTTTTT
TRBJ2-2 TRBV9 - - CASSSARQNTGELFF TGTGCCAGCAGCTCCGCCCGACAGAACACCGGGGAGCTGTTTTTT
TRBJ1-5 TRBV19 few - CASSFGDGGGQPQHF TGTGCCAGTAGTTTCGGCGATGGAGGAGGTCAGCCCCAGCATTTT
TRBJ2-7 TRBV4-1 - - CASSRGLSSAYEQYF TGCGCCAGCAGCCGGGGACTCTCGTCGGCCTACGAGCAGTACTTC
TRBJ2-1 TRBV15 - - CATSLGAAQGWNEQFF TGTGCCACCAGCCTAGGAGCAGCTCAGGGGTGGAATGAGCAGTTCTTC
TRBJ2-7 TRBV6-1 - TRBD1 CASSEWGTGFNEQYF TGTGCCAGCAGTGAATGGGGGACAGGGTTCAACGAGCAGTACTTC
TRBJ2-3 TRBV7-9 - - CASSSGGRGAQDTQYF TGTGCCAGCAGTAGTGGGGGGAGGGGGGCTCAAGATACGCAGTATTTT
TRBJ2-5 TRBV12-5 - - CASGFTGQPGETQYF TGTGCTAGTGGTTTCACAGGGCAGCCCGGAGAGACCCAGTACTTC
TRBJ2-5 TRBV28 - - CASSFVAFQQETQYF TGTGCCAGCAGTTTTGTTGCGTTCCAACAAGAGACCCAGTACTTC
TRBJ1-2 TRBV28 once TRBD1 CASSPPQGANGYTF TGTGCCAGCAGTCCCCCACAGGGGGCGAATGGCTACACCTTC
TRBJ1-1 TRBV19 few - CASSWGPLSNIEAFF TGTGCCAGTAGTTGGGGCCCACTCTCGAACATTGAAGCTTTCTTT
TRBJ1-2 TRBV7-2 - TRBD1 CASSTQGRNYGYTF TGTGCCAGCAGCACACAGGGGAGGAACTATGGCTACACCTTC
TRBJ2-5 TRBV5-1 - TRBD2 CASSLGTSGGHQETQYF TGCGCCAGCAGCTTAGGAACTAGCGGGGGACACCAAGAGACCCAGTACTTC
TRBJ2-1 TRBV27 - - CASSLAASSYNEQFF TGTGCCAGCAGTTTGGCGGCCAGCTCCTACAATGAGCAGTTCTTC
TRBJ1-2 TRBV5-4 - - CASSHNGLEIYGYTF TGTGCCAGCAGCCACAACGGGTTAGAAATTTATGGCTACACCTTC
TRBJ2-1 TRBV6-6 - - CASRKQGNEQFF TGTGCCAGCAGGAAACAGGGCAATGAGCAGTTCTTC
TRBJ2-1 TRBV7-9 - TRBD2 CASSSTGTSGRAIYNEQFF TGTGCCAGCAGCTCAACCGGGACTAGCGGGAGGGCCATCTACAATGAGCAGTTCTTC
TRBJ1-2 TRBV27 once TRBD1 CASSGFGQGRNYGYTF TGTGCCAGCAGTGGGTTCGGACAGGGGCGGAACTATGGCTACACCTTC
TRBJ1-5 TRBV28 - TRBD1 CASSFGQEGQPQHF TGTGCCAGCAGTTTCGGACAGGAGGGGCAGCCCCAGCATTTT
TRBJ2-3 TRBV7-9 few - CASSLFHTQYF TGTGCCAGCAGCCTCTTCCATACGCAGTATTTT
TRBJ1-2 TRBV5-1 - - CASSLENSNYGYTF TGCGCCAGCAGCTTGGAGAACAGTAACTATGGCTACACCTTC
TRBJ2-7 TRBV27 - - CASSQTYEQEGQYF TGTGCCAGCAGTCAAACCTACGAGCAGGAGGGCCAGTACTTC
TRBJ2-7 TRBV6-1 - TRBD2 CASSVLAGVDNEQYF TGTGCCAGCAGTGTGTTAGCGGGAGTTGACAACGAGCAGTACTTC